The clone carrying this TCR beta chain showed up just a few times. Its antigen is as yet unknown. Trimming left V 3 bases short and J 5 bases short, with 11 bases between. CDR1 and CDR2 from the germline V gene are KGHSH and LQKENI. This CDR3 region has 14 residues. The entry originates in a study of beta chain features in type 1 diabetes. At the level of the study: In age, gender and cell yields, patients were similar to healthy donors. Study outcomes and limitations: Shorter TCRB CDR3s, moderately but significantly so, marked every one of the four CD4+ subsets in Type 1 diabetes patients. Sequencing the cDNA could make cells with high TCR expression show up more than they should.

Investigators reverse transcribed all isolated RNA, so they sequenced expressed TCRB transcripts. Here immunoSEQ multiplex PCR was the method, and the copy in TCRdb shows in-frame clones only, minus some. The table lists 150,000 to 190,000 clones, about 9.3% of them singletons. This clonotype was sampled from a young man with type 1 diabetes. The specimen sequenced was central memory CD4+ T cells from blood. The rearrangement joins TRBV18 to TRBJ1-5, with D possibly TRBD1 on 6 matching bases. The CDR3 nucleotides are TGTGCCAGCTCACCCGAAACAGGGTATCAGCCCCAGCATTTT. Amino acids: CASSPETGYQPQHF. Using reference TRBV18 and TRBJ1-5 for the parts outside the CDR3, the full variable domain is NAGVMQNPRHLVRRRGQEARLRCSPMKGHSHVYWYRQLPEEGLKFMVYLQKENIIDESGMPKERFSAEFPKEGPSILRIQQVVRGDSAAYFCASSPETGYQPQHFGDGTRLSIL.